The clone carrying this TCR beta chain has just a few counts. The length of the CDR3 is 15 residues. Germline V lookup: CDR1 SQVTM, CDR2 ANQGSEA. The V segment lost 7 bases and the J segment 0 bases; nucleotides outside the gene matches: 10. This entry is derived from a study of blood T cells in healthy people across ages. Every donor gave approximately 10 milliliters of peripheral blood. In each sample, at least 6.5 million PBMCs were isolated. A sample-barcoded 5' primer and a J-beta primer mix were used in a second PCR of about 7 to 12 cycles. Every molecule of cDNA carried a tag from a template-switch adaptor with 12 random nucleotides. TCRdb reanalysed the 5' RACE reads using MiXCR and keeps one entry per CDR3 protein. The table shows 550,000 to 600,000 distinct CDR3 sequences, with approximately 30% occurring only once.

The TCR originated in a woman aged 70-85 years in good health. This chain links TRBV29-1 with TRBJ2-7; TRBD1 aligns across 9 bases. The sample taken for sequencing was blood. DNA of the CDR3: TGCAGCGCTACACCGGGACAGGGCCTCTCCTACGAGCAGTACTTC. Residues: CSATPGQGLSYEQYF.